Each of the 6 T cell receptor beta chains below was sequenced from the same sample in a study of blood T cell repertoires in COVID-19. Measured with immunoSEQ multiplex PCR; TCRdb has only the in-frame clones, and not every one. This table has 100,000 to 150,000 clones, 88% appearing once. Sequenced sample: peripheral blood. The receptor source for this set is a human donor in a cohort sampled during active COVID-19.

The gene calls are TRBV21-1 and TRBJ2-7; TRBD2 is the table's D call, not checked against the DNA. TRBV21-1 is assigned pseudogene status. The CDR3 contains 19 residues. The CDR3 loop reads CAPLGVLAGGVCPLYEQYF. DNA for the CDR3: TGTGCCCCCCTCGGAGTCCTAGCGGGGGGGGTCTGTCCCCTCTACGAGCAGTACTTC.

V usage is TRBV9 and J usage is TRBJ1-1; TRBD1 matches at 8 bases. The V and J ends lost 4 bases and 2 bases, in that order; junction bases with no gene match: 4. Germline V gene sequence: CDR1 SGDLS, CDR2 YYNGEE. This CDR3 spans 14 amino acids. The CDR3 DNA is TGTGCCAGCAGCCCCGGACAGGGTAACACTGAAGCTTTCTTT. Translating it yields CASSPGQGNTEAFF.

The chain carries TRBV13 and TRBJ2-2; a weak D match, TRBD2 (6 bases). The CDR3 is made up of 14 amino acids. Between the trimmed V and J ends, which lost 6 bases and 5 bases, there was a span of 13 bases. The germline V gene has CDR1 PRHDT and CDR2 FYEKMQ (reference sequence). The CDR3: CASRKTGGTGELFF. The CDR3 DNA sequence: TGTGCCAGCAGGAAGACTGGGGGGACCGGGGAGCTGTTTTTT.

This clone was counted a few times. The V gene is TRBV5-6, the J gene TRBJ2-7, with TRBD1 identical over 7 bases. This CDR3 has 16 amino acids. V lost 0 bases to trimming and J lost 2 bases; unmatched junction nucleotides: 8. Germline V gives CDR1 SGHDT, CDR2 YYEEEE. DNA for the CDR3: TGTGCCAGCAGCTTGGGAGGGGACAGAGAGACCTACGAGCAGTACTTC. It specifies CASSLGGDRETYEQYF.

This clone was counted a single time. The chain couples TRBV28 to TRBJ2-2; 8 bases match TRBD2. The CDR3 is made up of 16 amino acids. V was pared by 3 bases and J by 7 bases, with 10 bases of the junction left unmatched. Germline V gene data show CDR1 as MDHEN and CDR2 as SYDVKM. This CDR3 reads CASSFGGRFDDGELFF. In DNA form, the CDR3 reads TGTGCCAGCAGTTTCGGCGGGAGGTTTGATGACGGGGAGCTGTTTTTT. Drawing the rest from reference TRBV28 and TRBJ2-2, the complete variable domain is DVKVTQSSRYLVKRTGEKVFLECVQDMDHENMFWYRQDPGLGLRLIYFSYDVKMKEKGDIPEGYSVSREKKERFSLILESASTNQTSMYLCASSFGGRFDDGELFFGEGSRLTVL.

The chain has TRBV28 and TRBJ2-5, with 12 bases aligning to TRBD2. Germline-derived CDR1 and CDR2 are MDHEN and SYDVKM. V lost 5 bases and J lost 2; bases outside the gene matches: 3. There are 15 residues in the CDR3. In nucleotides, the CDR3 is TGTGCCAGCAGTCCGGGACTAGCGGGTCAAGAGACCCAGTACTTC. This encodes CASSPGLAGQETQYF.